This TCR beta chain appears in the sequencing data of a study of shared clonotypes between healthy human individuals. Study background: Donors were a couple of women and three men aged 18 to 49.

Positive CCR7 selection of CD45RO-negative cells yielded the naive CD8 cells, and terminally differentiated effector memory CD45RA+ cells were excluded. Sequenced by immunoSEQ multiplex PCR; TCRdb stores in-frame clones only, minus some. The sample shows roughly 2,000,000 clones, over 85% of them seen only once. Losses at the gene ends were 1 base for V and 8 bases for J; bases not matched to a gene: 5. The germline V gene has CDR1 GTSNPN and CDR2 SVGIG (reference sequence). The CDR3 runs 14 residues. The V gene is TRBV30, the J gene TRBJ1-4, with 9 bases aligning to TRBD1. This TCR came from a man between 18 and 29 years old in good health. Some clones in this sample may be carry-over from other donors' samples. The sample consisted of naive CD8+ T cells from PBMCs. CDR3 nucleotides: TGTGCCTGGAGTGAGGGGACAGGGCACGAAAAACTGTTTTTT. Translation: CAWSEGTGHEKLFF.